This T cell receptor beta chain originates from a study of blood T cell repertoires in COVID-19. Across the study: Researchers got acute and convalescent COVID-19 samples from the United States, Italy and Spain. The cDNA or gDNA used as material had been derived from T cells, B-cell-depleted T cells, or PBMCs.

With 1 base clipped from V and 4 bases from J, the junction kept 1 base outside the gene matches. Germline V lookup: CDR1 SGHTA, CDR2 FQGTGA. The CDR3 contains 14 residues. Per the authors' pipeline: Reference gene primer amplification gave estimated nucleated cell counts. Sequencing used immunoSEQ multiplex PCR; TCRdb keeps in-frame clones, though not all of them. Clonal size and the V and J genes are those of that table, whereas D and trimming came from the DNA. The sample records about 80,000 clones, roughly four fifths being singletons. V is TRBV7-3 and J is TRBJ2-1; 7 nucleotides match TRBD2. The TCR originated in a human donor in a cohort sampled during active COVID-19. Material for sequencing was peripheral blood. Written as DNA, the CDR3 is TGTGCCAGCAGCTTAATGGGGGGGTACAATGAGCAGTTCTTC. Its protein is CASSLMGGYNEQFF.